These T cell receptor beta chains were read from a single sample in a study of T cell responses to AZD1222 COVID-19 vaccine. TCRdb's table, derived via immunoSEQ multiplex PCR, lists solely in-frame clones and lacks some. The table records some 130,000 clones, less than 95% of them present only once. Sequenced material: peripheral blood, taken on day 0 of AZD1222 vaccination. Every receptor here comes from an adult in good health. Each CDR3 is given with its conserved first and last residue. Each record gives: clone size, J gene, V gene, D gene, CDR3 protein, CDR3 DNA. The D gene is left open where the match is weak. Only some rows state a clone size, as once, few, many or a class for expanded clones.

.	TRBJ1-1	TRBV14	TRBD1	CASSQGDRWGTEAFF	TGTGCCAGCAGCCAAGGGGACAGGTGGGGGACTGAAGCTTTCTTT
.	TRBJ2-2	TRBV15	.	CATSRATNTGELFF	TGTGCCACCAGCAGAGCTACGAACACCGGGGAGCTGTTTTTT
.	TRBJ1-1	TRBV4-3	.	CASSPDGTKNTEAFF	TGCGCCAGCAGCCCTGACGGGACAAAGAACACTGAAGCTTTCTTT
.	TRBJ2-6	TRBV6-7	.	CASSSLAGANVLTF	TGTGCCAGCAGTTCCTTGGCTGGGGCCAACGTCCTGACTTTC
.	TRBJ2-5	TRBV2	TRBD1	CASRAGGDETQYF	TGTGCCAGCAGGGCAGGGGGCGACGAGACCCAGTACTTC
.	TRBJ1-2	TRBV5-1	.	CASSLEIYGYTF	TGCGCCAGCAGCTTGGAAATCTATGGCTACACCTTC
.	TRBJ1-1	TRBV7-9	TRBD1	CASSLASTGVEAFF	TGTGCCAGCAGCTTAGCCTCGACAGGGGTTGAAGCTTTCTTT
.	TRBJ1-4	TRBV5-1	.	CASSLGQSNEKLFF	TGCGCCAGCAGCTTGGGACAGTCTAATGAAAAACTGTTTTTT
.	TRBJ2-5	TRBV18	.	CASSPLAETQYF	TGTGCCAGCTCACCGCTGGCAGAGACCCAGTACTTC
.	TRBJ1-2	TRBV3-1/TRBV3-2	.	CASSQEQSGGGYTF	TGTGCCAGCAGCCAAGAACAGTCTGGGGGTGGCTACACCTTC
.	TRBJ1-1	TRBV19	.	CASSMRRDTEAFF	TGTGCCAGTAGTATGAGGAGAGACACTGAAGCTTTCTTT
.	TRBJ1-2	TRBV30	.	CAWSVENYYGYTF	TGTGCCTGGAGTGTAGAGAATTACTATGGCTACACCTTC
.	TRBJ1-1	TRBV19	TRBD1	CASSRQGTEAFF	TGTGCCAGTAGTCGACAGGGGACTGAAGCTTTCTTT
.	TRBJ2-1	TRBV5-1	.	CASSLDRYNEQFF	TGCGCCAGCAGCCTGGACCGCTACAATGAGCAGTTCTTC
.	TRBJ2-5	TRBV12-3/TRBV12-4	.	CASRRTDQETQYF	TGTGCCAGCAGGCGGACAGACCAAGAGACCCAGTACTTC
once	TRBJ1-1	TRBV10-3	TRBD1	CAIRGQGNTEAFF	TGTGCCATCAGGGGACAGGGCAACACTGAAGCTTTCTTT
.	TRBJ2-5	TRBV10-1	.	CASSERGRSGAQYF	TGCGCCAGCAGTGAACGGGGGCGCTCTGGGGCCCAGTACTTC
.	TRBJ2-7	TRBV6-2/TRBV6-3	.	CASSPVGEQYF	TGTGCCAGCAGCCCAGTCGGCGAGCAGTACTTC
.	TRBJ1-4	TRBV7-6	.	CASSLQRGATNEKLFF	TGTGCCAGCAGCCTCCAGAGAGGTGCAACTAATGAAAAACTGTTTTTT
.	TRBJ2-2	TRBV7-3	.	CASSLFSRGPGELFF	TGTGCCAGCAGCTTATTCTCTCGGGGTCCCGGGGAGCTGTTTTTT
.	TRBJ2-2	TRBV6-5	TRBD1	CASRRQGSTGELFF	TGTGCCAGCAGGCGACAGGGAAGCACCGGGGAGCTGTTTTTT
.	TRBJ2-1	TRBV5-1	.	CASRGGGVEQFF	TGCGCCAGCAGAGGCGGTGGGGTTGAGCAGTTCTTC
.	TRBJ1-1	TRBV28	.	CASSLAGTTEAFF	TGTGCCAGCAGTTTAGCTGGGACCACTGAAGCTTTCTTT
.	TRBJ1-6	TRBV28	TRBD1	CASSRTGDSPLHF	TGTGCCAGCAGCCGGACAGGGGATTCACCCCTCCACTTT
.	TRBJ1-6	TRBV4-3	.	CASSQDWGWGSPLHF	TGCGCCAGCAGCCAAGATTGGGGGTGGGGTTCACCCCTCCACTTT
few	TRBJ1-5	TRBV19	.	CASSSGTLLPQHF	TGTGCCAGTAGTTCAGGGACCCTGCTGCCCCAGCATTTT
.	TRBJ2-1	TRBV29-1	.	CSVDIGVEQFF	TGCAGCGTCGACATAGGCGTTGAGCAGTTCTTC
once	TRBJ1-2	TRBV27	.	CASSPRDTSYGYTF	TGTGCCAGCAGTCCCCGGGACACTTCCTATGGCTACACCTTC
.	TRBJ2-7	TRBV6-5	.	CATTWDGYEQYF	TGTGCCACCACTTGGGACGGCTACGAGCAGTACTTC
.	TRBJ2-6	TRBV6-1	TRBD1	CASSGRGQGAPGANVLTF	TGTGCCAGCAGTGGGCGGGGACAGGGGGCGCCTGGGGCCAACGTCCTGACTTTC
.	TRBJ1-4	TRBV7-2	.	CASSPKLPPKLFF	TGTGCCAGCAGCCCAAAGTTGCCCCCAAAACTGTTTTTT
.	TRBJ1-1	TRBV30	.	CAWSTRGSTEAFF	TGTGCCTGGAGTACCAGGGGCAGCACTGAAGCTTTCTTT
.	TRBJ1-1	TRBV14	.	CASSHLDMTMNTEAFF	TGTGCCAGCAGCCACCTCGACATGACTATGAACACTGAAGCTTTCTTT
.	TRBJ1-2	TRBV5-8	TRBD1	CASSLELQGGDGYTF	TGTGCCAGCAGCTTGGAATTGCAGGGGGGTGACGGCTACACCTTC
.	TRBJ1-2	TRBV4-2	.	CASSQDTGSDGYTF	TGTGCCAGCAGCCAGGACACGGGTAGTGATGGCTACACCTTC
.	TRBJ1-3	TRBV19	.	CASSDHNSGNTIYF	TGTGCCAGTAGCGACCATAACTCTGGAAACACCATATATTTT
.	TRBJ2-4	TRBV29-1	.	CSAEGKNIQYF	TGCAGCGCCGAGGGGAAAAACATTCAGTACTTC
.	TRBJ2-1	TRBV29-1	TRBD2	CSAPSGGAFNEQFF	TGCAGCGCCCCTAGCGGGGGGGCCTTTAATGAGCAGTTCTTC
.	TRBJ2-7	TRBV4-1	.	CASSQSLNDEQYF	TGCGCCAGCAGCCAATCCTTAAACGACGAGCAGTACTTC
.	TRBJ2-2	TRBV4-3	.	CASSQESAGNTGELFF	TGCGCCAGCAGCCAAGAAAGTGCAGGGAACACCGGGGAGCTGTTTTTT
.	TRBJ1-1	TRBV5-5	.	CASSRRGGVGNTEAFF	TGTGCCAGCAGCCGGAGGGGAGGAGTTGGAAACACTGAAGCTTTCTTT
.	TRBJ2-3	TRBV7-7	TRBD2	CASSLALAGKGGPDTQYF	TGTGCTAGCAGCTTAGCACTAGCGGGGAAGGGGGGCCCAGATACGCAGTATTTT
.	TRBJ1-5	TRBV24-1	TRBD1	CATSDGQGINQPQHF	TGTGCCACCAGTGACGGACAGGGGATCAATCAGCCCCAGCATTTT
.	TRBJ2-7	TRBV5-1	.	CASSTGTESSYEQYF	TGCGCCAGCAGCACGGGGACCGAGAGCTCCTACGAGCAGTACTTC
.	TRBJ2-7	TRBV11-2	.	CASSLAAGLPYEQYF	TGTGCCAGCAGCTTAGCAGCTGGGCTTCCCTACGAGCAGTACTTC
.	TRBJ2-5	TRBV19	.	CASSIIITSRQETQYF	TGTGCCAGTAGTATCATTATCACTAGTCGACAAGAGACCCAGTACTTC